These 13 T cell receptor beta chains were all obtained from the same sample, sequenced in a study of T-cell memory formation after mild COVID-19. TCRdb re-analysed the 5' RACE reads in MiXCR, keeping a single row per CDR3 protein. The sample yields around 310,000 distinct CDR3 sequences, approximately 22% seen once. Sequenced: PBMCs or a T cell subset sorted from them (not recorded which). These receptors were collected from a man between 18 and 35 years old who had mild COVID-19 (a few samples of this study predate the infection). Cell type and time point are not known.

Only a few counts were recorded for this clonotype. The chain employs TRBV7-2 and TRBJ2-5; TRBD2 agrees at 11 bases. This CDR3 is 20 amino acids long. J was trimmed by 6 bases and V by 2 bases; bases with no gene match: 20. In germline, CDR1 is SGHTA, CDR2 FQGNSA. CDR3 sequence (DNA): TGTGCCAGCAGCTTATTTGGAGCAGGGGTTTATAGCGGGGGGGCGAAGACCCAGTACTTC. Encoded protein: CASSLFGAGVYSGGAKTQYF.

The gene calls are TRBV4-1 and TRBJ1-5; 8 bases map to TRBD1. Trimming took 5 bases from V and 4 from J; bases not matched to a gene: 4. Germline V gene data show CDR1 as MGHRA and CDR2 as YSYEKL. The CDR3 runs to 14 residues. CDR3: CASSIRDRNQPQHF. DNA for the CDR3: TGCGCCAGCAGCATCCGGGACAGGAATCAGCCCCAGCATTTT.

The V and J genes are TRBV28 and TRBJ2-7; either TRBD1 or TRBD2 may fit D (7 bases each). V was trimmed by 5 bases and J by 4 bases, leaving 15 bases between them. The CDR3 extends over 14 amino acids. Germline loops: CDR1 MDHEN, CDR2 SYDVKM. Written as DNA, the CDR3 is TGTGCCAGCAGTCGGGGAGGGGGCGTATACGAGCAGTACGTC. It codes for CASSRGGGVYEQYV.

This chain connects TRBV7-3 to TRBJ1-1; D unclear. Trimming removed 5 bases from V and 1 base from J, with 8 bases in between. CDR3 size: 13 residues. Germline CDR1 SGHTA, CDR2 FQGTGA. The CDR3 here is CASSRSRNTEAFF. Written as DNA, the CDR3 is TGTGCCAGCAGCAGGAGCCGGAACACTGAAGCTTTCTTT.

This clonotype has only a few counts. V and J are TRBV7-6 and TRBJ2-3; D possibly matches TRBD1 or TRBD2 (6 bases each). The CDR3 length is 15 residues. Looked up from germline, CDR1 is SGHVS and CDR2 is FNYEAQ. V shed 1 base and J shed 6 bases, with 14 bases lying between them. CDR3 protein: CASSLDGGGGDTQYF. The CDR3 DNA reads TGTGCCAGCAGCTTAGACGGGGGCGGAGGGGATACGCAGTATTTT.

This chain joins TRBV5-1 and TRBJ1-1, with TRBD1 as a possible D gene (6 bases). The germline V and J ends were trimmed by 4 bases and 5 bases, with 15 bases remaining between them. Germline values: CDR1 SGHRS, CDR2 YFSETQ. The CDR3 consists of 14 residues. The CDR3 spells CASSLNRVRTEAFF. The CDR3 coding sequence is TGCGCCAGCAGCCTAAACAGGGTTAGGACTGAAGCTTTCTTT.

There are many counts of this clonotype. The J gene is TRBJ2-7, the V gene TRBV5-1; D is unresolved. This CDR3 spans 13 amino acids. Germline V gives CDR1 SGHRS, CDR2 YFSETQ. Trimming pared 1 base from V and 3 bases from J, leaving 8 bases between. The CDR3 region is CASSLNPGYEQYV. In DNA form, the CDR3 reads TGCGCCAGCAGCTTGAACCCGGGCTACGAGCAGTACGTC.

The J gene is TRBJ2-4, the V gene TRBV11-2; 9 bases are shared with TRBD1. The germline V gene has CDR1 SGHAT and CDR2 FQNNGV. The CDR3 loop spans 15 amino acids. The junction had 8 bases not matched to a gene; V was cut back by 5 bases and J by 6 bases. The CDR3 nucleotides read TGTGCCAGCAGCCTCCCAGGGACAGGGAGAAACATTCAGTACTTC. It encodes CASSLPGTGRNIQYF.

This clonotype was picked up many times. This chain uses TRBV5-1 with TRBJ2-5; D possibly uses TRBD1 or TRBD2 (6 bases each). The CDR3 is 14 amino acids. Germline CDR1 reads SGHRS; CDR2 reads YFSETQ. Trimming took 2 bases from V and 4 from J, leaving 12 bases between them. The CDR3 region is CASSFFGGRETQYF. DNA of the CDR3: TGCGCCAGCAGCTTTTTCGGGGGCCGAGAGACCCAGTACTTC.

The rearrangement uses TRBV4-3 and TRBJ1-6; possible D gene TRBD1, 5 bases. The CDR3 is made up of 14 amino acids. V was shortened by 5 bases and J by 7 bases, with 12 bases between the two germline ends. The V gene's germline CDR1 is LGHNA and CDR2 YSLEER. The CDR3 is CASSSLRGNSPLHF. The CDR3 DNA reads TGCGCCAGCAGCTCCCTTAGGGGCAATTCACCCCTCCACTTT.

V usage is TRBV29-1 and J usage is TRBJ2-1, with D perhaps matching TRBD2 (6 bases). V dropped 4 bases and J dropped 8 bases, with 15 bases sitting between them. The CDR3 totals 13 residues. In germline, CDR1 is SQVTM, CDR2 ANQGSEA. The CDR3 DNA reads TGCAGCGTTGTCTCGGGGGTTAAGCATGAGCAGTTCTTC. Protein sequence: CSVVSGVKHEQFF.

This clonotype was seen more than once but under ten times. DNA for the CDR3: TGCGCCAGCACCCTTGGGCCGAAAGCCCCTCTCTATGGCTACACCTTC. Protein product: CASTLGPKAPLYGYTF. This rearrangement joins TRBV5-1 to TRBJ1-2; no firm D call. The germline V gene has CDR1 SGHRS and CDR2 YFSETQ. V gave up 6 bases and J gave up 4 bases, with 22 bases separating them. The CDR3 covers 16 residues.

The chain links TRBV5-1 to TRBJ2-7, with TRBD1 identical over 10 bases. Germline V gene data show CDR1 as SGHRS and CDR2 as YFSETQ. The CDR3 length is 14 residues. Germline trimming cut 4 bases from V and 4 bases from J; bases unmatched to any gene: 5. The CDR3 bases are TGCGCCAGCAGCGCCGGGACAGGGGTATACGAGCAGTACGTC. Translated, it gives CASSAGTGVYEQYV.